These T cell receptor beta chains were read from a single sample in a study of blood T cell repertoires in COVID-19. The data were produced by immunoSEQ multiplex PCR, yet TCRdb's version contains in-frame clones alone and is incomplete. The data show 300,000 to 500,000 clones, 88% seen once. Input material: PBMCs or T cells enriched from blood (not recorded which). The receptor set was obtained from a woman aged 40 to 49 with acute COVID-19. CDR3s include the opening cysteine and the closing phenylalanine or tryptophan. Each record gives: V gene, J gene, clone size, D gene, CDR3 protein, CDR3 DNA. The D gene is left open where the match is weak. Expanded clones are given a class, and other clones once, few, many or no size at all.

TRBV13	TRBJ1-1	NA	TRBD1	CASSRDRNTEAFF	TGTGCCAGCAGCCGGGACAGGAACACTGAAGCTTTCTTT
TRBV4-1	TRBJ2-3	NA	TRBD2	CASSQWAGGATSTDTQYF	TGCGCCAGCAGCCAATGGGCGGGGGGGGCTACTAGCACAGATACGCAGTATTTT
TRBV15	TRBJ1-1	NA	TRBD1	CATSVTFRGQGTEAFF	TGTGCCACCAGCGTCACTTTCAGGGGGCAGGGCACTGAAGCTTTCTTT
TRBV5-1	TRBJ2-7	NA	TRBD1	CASSLTSGTGMSEQYF	TGCGCCAGCAGCTTGACTTCGGGGACAGGGATGTCCGAGCAGTACTTC
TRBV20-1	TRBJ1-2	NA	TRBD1	CSASSRTGGHYGYTF	TGCAGTGCTAGTTCGAGGACAGGGGGCCACTATGGCTACACCTTC
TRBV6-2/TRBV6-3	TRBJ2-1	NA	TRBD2	CASSYPTLAGSSYNEQFF	TGTGCCAGCAGTTACCCGACCCTAGCGGGGAGCTCCTACAATGAGCAGTTCTTC
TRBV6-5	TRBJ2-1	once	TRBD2	CASSYRTSGGANEQFF	TGTGCCAGCAGTTACCGCACTAGCGGGGGGGCGAATGAGCAGTTCTTC
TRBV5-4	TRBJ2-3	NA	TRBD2	CASSWGAGGRADTQYF	TGTGCCAGCAGCTGGGGTGCGGGGGGGCGCGCAGATACGCAGTATTTT
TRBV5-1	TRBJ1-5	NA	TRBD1	CASSVTGGGQPQHF	TGCGCCAGCAGCGTGACAGGGGGCGGTCAGCCCCAGCATTTT
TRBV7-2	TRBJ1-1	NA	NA	CASKRGGVNTEAFF	TGTGCCAGCAAAAGGGGGGGGGTGAACACTGAAGCTTTCTTT
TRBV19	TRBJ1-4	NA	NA	CASSINSGEKLFF	TGTGCCAGTAGTATAAATAGTGGTGAAAAACTGTTTTTT
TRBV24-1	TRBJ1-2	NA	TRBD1	CATSETGTGGLYGYTF	TGTGCCACCAGTGAAACCGGGACAGGGGGCTTGTATGGCTACACCTTC
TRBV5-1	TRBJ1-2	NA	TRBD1	CASSSMTGGGIDGYTF	TGCGCCAGCAGCTCCATGACAGGGGGCGGAATCGATGGCTACACCTTC
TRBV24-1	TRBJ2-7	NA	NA	CATSDTTGMGEQYF	TGTGCCACCAGTGACACGACAGGCATGGGGGAGCAGTACTTC
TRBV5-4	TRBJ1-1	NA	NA	CASSFGVAGEAFF	TGTGCCAGCAGCTTCGGGGTGGCAGGTGAAGCTTTCTTT
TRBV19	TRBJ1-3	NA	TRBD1	CASSPRTGSGNTIYF	TGTGCCAGTAGTCCTCGGACAGGATCTGGAAACACCATATATTTT
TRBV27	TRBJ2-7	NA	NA	CASSRGSFLSYEQYF	TGTGCCAGCAGTCGCGGCAGCTTCCTTTCCTACGAGCAGTACTTC
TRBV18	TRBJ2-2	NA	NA	CASSPGTKNTGELFF	TGTGCCAGCTCCCCGGGGACAAAGAACACCGGGGAGCTGTTTTTT
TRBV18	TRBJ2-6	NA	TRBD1	CASSRGTGGARGANVLTF	TGTGCCAGCTCACGAGGGACAGGGGGCGCGAGAGGGGCCAACGTCCTGACTTTC
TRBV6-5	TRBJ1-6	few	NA	CASSYGEYSPLHF	TGTGCCAGCAGTTACGGGGAGTATTCACCCCTCCACTTT
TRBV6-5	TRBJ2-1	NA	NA	CASTPPGKNEQFF	TGTGCCAGCACCCCCCCAGGGAAAAATGAGCAGTTCTTC
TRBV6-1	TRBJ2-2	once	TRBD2	CASSDTGLAGGTGELFF	TGTGCCAGCAGTGATACCGGACTAGCGGGGGGGACCGGGGAGCTGTTTTTT
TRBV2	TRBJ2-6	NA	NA	CASSANRAGANVLTF	TGTGCCAGCAGTGCTAACCGGGCTGGGGCCAACGTCCTGACTTTC
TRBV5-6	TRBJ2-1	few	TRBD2	CASLTSGGPYNEQFF	TGTGCCAGCCTAACTAGCGGGGGCCCCTACAATGAGCAGTTCTTC
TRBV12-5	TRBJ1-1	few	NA	CASGFGGQVTEAFF	TGTGCTAGTGGTTTCGGGGGGCAGGTTACTGAAGCTTTCTTT
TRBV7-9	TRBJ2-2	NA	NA	CASSRDRIGELFF	TGTGCCAGCAGCCGAGACAGAATCGGGGAGCTGTTTTTT
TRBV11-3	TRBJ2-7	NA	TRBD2	CASSPGLAGLYEQYF	TGTGCCAGCAGCCCTGGACTAGCGGGGCTCTACGAGCAGTACTTC
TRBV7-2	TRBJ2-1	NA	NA	CASSSGHGRNEQFF	TGTGCCAGCAGCTCGGGACACGGCCGCAATGAGCAGTTCTTC
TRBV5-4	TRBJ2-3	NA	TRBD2	CASRLAGGTDTQYF	TGTGCCAGCAGGTTAGCGGGGGGTACAGATACGCAGTATTTT
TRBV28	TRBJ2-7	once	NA	CASSNYEQYF	TGTGCCAGCAGCAACTACGAGCAGTACTTC
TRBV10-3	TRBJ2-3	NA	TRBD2	CAIRPTSGVTDTQYF	TGTGCCATCAGACCCACTAGCGGGGTCACAGATACGCAGTATTTT
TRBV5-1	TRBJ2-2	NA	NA	CASSLGGTQNTGELFF	TGCGCCAGCAGCTTGGGGGGGACACAAAACACCGGGGAGCTGTTTTTT
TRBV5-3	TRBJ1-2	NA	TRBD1	CARSLGSPGTDYGYTF	TGTGCCAGAAGCTTGGGCTCCCCCGGGACAGACTATGGCTACACCTTC
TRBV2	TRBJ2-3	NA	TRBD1	CASSADRGNTDTQYF	TGTGCCAGCAGTGCCGACAGGGGAAACACAGATACGCAGTATTTT
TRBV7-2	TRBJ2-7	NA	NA	CASSPWSMHYEQYF	TGTGCCAGCAGCCCTTGGTCTATGCACTACGAGCAGTACTTC
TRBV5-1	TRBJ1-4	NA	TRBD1	CASSLEGQNNEKLFF	TGCGCCAGCAGCTTGGAGGGACAGAATAATGAAAAACTGTTTTTT
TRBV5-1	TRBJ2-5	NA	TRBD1	CASSTRQGGSETQYF	TGCGCCAGCAGCACCCGACAGGGGGGTTCGGAGACCCAGTACTTC
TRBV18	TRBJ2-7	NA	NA	CASSPGTYEQYF	TGTGCCAGCTCCCCCGGGACCTACGAGCAGTACTTC
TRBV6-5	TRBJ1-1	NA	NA	CASSPSLMMNTEAFF	TGTGCCAGCAGTCCGAGTCTTATGATGAACACTGAAGCTTTCTTT
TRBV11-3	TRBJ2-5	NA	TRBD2	CASSPNAGVETQYF	TGTGCCAGCAGTCCAAACGCGGGGGTTGAGACCCAGTACTTC
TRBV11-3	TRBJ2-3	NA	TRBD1	CASSRYRDRATDTQYF	TGTGCCAGCAGCCGCTATCGGGACAGGGCCACAGATACGCAGTATTTT
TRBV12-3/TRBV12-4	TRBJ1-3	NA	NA	CASSRQGQNTIYF	TGTGCCAGCAGTCGCCAGGGACAAAACACCATATATTTT
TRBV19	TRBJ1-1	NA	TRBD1	CASTTTGQGDTEAFF	TGTGCCAGTACTACTACGGGACAGGGGGACACTGAAGCTTTCTTT
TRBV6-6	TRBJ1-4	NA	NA	CASRVGGNNEKLFF	TGTGCCAGCAGGGTCGGGGGGAATAATGAAAAACTGTTTTTT
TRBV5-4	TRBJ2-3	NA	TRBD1	CASSLGQGAPDTQYF	TGTGCCAGCAGCTTGGGTCAGGGGGCGCCAGATACGCAGTATTTT
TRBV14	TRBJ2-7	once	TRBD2	CASSQVAGSGYEQYF	TGTGCCAGCAGCCAGGTAGCGGGGTCGGGCTACGAGCAGTACTTC
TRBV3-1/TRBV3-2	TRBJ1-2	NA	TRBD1	CASSPGQGIYGYTF	TGTGCCAGCAGCCCCGGACAGGGGATCTATGGCTACACCTTC
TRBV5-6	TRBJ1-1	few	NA	CASSFPSSGTEAFF	TGTGCCAGCAGCTTTCCTTCCTCGGGAACTGAAGCTTTCTTT
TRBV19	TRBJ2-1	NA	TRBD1	CASSGTGPYNEQFF	TGTGCCAGTTCGGGGACAGGGCCCTACAATGAGCAGTTCTTC
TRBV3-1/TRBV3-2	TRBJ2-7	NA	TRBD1	CASSPRDRGHEQYF	TGTGCCAGCAGCCCCCGGGACAGGGGCCACGAGCAGTACTTC
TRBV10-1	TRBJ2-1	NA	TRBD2	CASSRLSSGGNNEQFF	TGCGCCAGCTCGAGACTCTCTAGCGGGGGGAACAATGAGCAGTTCTTC
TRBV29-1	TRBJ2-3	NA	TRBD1	CSGRGTVSTDTQYF	TGCAGCGGAAGAGGGACAGTTAGCACAGATACGCAGTATTTT
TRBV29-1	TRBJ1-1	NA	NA	CSVTQGEAFF	TGCAGCGTTACCCAGGGTGAAGCTTTCTTT
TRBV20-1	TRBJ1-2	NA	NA	CSARVGPGYTF	TGCAGTGCTAGAGTTGGGCCCGGCTACACCTTC
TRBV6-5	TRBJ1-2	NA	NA	CASTSLLDGLYGYTF	TGTGCCAGCACCTCCCTCCTGGACGGACTCTATGGCTACACCTTC
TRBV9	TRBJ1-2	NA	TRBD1	CASSPSPGTGPYGYTF	TGTGCCAGCAGCCCTAGTCCCGGGACAGGGCCCTATGGCTACACCTTC
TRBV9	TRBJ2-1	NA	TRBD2	CASREAGGSYNEQFF	TGTGCCAGCAGGGAGGCGGGGGGATCTTACAATGAGCAGTTCTTC
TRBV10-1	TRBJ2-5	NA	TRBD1	CASNQQGVQMETQYF	TGCGCCAGCAACCAACAGGGGGTGCAAATGGAGACCCAGTACTTC
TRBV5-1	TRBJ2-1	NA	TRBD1	CASSTDRVSTNEQFF	TGCGCCAGCAGCACGGACAGGGTGTCAACCAATGAGCAGTTCTTC
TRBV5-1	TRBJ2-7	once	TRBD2	CASSLTSAYEQYF	TGCGCCAGCAGCTTGACTAGCGCCTACGAGCAGTACTTC